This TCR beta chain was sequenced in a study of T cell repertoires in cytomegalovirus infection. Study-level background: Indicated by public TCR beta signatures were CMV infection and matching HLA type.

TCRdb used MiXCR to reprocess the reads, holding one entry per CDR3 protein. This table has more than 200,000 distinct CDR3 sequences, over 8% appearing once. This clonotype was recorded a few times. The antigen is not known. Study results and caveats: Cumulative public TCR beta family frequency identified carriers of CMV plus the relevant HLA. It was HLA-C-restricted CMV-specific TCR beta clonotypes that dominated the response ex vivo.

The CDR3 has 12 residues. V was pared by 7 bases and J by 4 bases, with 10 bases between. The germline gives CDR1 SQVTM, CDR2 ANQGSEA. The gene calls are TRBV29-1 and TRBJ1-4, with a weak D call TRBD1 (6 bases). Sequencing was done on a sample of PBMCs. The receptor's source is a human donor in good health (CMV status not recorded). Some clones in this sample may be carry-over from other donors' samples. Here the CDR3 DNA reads TGCAGCGGACGGGACATTAATGAAAAACTGTTTTTT. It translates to CSGRDINEKLFF.